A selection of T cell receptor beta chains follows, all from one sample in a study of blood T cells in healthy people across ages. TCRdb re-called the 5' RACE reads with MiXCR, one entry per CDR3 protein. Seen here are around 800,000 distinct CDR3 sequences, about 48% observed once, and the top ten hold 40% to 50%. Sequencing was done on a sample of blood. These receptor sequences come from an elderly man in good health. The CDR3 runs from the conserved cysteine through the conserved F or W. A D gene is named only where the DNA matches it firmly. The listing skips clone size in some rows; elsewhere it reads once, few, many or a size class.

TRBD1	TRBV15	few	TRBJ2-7	CATSAGMTAGGNEQYF	TGTGCCACCAGCGCCGGCATGACGGCAGGGGGAAACGAGCAGTACTTC
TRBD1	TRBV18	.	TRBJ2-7	CASSQYRGYYEQYF	TGTGCCAGCTCACAGTACAGGGGGTACTACGAGCAGTACTTC
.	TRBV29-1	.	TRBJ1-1	CSSRQILNTEAFF	TGCAGCTCCAGACAGATATTGAACACTGAAGCTTTCTTT
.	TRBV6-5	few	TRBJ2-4	CASSRGPKNIQYF	TGTGCCAGCAGCCGCGGACCCAAAAACATTCAGTACTTC
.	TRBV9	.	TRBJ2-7	CASSRIGDVGYEQYF	TGTGCCAGCAGCAGAATTGGGGACGTAGGGTACGAGCAGTACTTC
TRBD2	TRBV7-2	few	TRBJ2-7	CASSSSSGSYEQYF	TGTGCCAGCAGCTCCTCTAGCGGGTCCTACGAGCAGTACTTC
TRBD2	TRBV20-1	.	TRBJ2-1	CSPQREANEQFF	TGCAGTCCACAGCGGGAGGCCAATGAGCAGTTCTTC
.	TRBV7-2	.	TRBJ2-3	CASSSRVRYAYF	TGTGCCAGCAGCTCCCGGGTCAGATACGCGTATTTT
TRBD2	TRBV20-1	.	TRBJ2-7	CSASGLAGGITYEQYF	TGCAGTGCCTCGGGTCTAGCGGGTGGGATTACCTACGAGCAGTACTTC
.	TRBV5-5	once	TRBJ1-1	CASTLSAPSGNTEAFF	TGTGCCAGCACCCTCTCGGCGCCTTCGGGGAACACTGAAGCTTTCTTT
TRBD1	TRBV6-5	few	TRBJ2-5	CASSYIGQGEETQYF	TGTGCCAGCAGCTATATAGGACAGGGGGAAGAGACCCAGTACTTC
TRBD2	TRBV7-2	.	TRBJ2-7	CASSLAGLAGANSYEQYF	TGTGCCAGCAGCTTAGCGGGACTAGCGGGGGCCAACTCCTACGAGCAGTACTTC
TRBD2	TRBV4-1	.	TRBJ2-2	CASGLAGPFTGELFF	TGCGCCAGCGGGTTAGCGGGACCCTTCACCGGGGAGCTGTTTTTT
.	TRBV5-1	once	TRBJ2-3	CASRGQGGDPRYAYF	TGCGCCAGCAGAGGTCAAGGAGGGGACCCCAGATACGCGTATTTT
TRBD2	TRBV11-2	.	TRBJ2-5	CASSLASSGRVHEQYF	TGTGCCAGCAGCTTAGCATCTAGCGGGAGGGTGCATGAGCAGTACTTC
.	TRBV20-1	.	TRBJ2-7	CSAREFRDSYNEQYF	TGCAGTGCTAGAGAATTCAGGGATAGCTACAATGAGCAGTACTTC
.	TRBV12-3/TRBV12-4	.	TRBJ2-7	CASSSVGGHYEQYF	TGTGCCAGTAGCTCGGTAGGGGGGCACTACGAGCAGTACTTC
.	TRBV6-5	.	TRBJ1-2	CASSYSLSGGGYGYTF	TGTGCCAGCAGTTACTCCCTATCGGGGGGCGGCTATGGCTACACCTTC
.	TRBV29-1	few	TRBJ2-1	CSARYSGPGTYNEQFF	TGCAGCGCTAGGTACTCGGGGCCCGGTACCTACAATGAGCAGTTCTTC
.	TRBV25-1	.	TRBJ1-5	CASSAQGRNQPRHF	TGTGCCAGCAGCGCTCAGGGCCGTAATCAGCCCCGGCATTTT
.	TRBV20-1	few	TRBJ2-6	CSARTGPNSGANVLTF	TGCAGTGCTAGGACCGGGCCCAACTCTGGGGCCAACGTCCTGACTTTC
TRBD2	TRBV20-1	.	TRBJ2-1	CSARRSSGRGNEQFF	TGCAGTGCTCGTCGGAGTAGCGGGAGGGGGAATGAGCAGTTCTTC
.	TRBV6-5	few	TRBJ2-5	CASTIGTRGETQYF	TGTGCCAGCACTATCGGGACCCGAGGAGAGACCCAGTACTTC
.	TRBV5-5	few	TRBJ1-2	CASSLRTGQLSRGYTF	TGTGCCAGCAGCTTGAGGACGGGGCAGCTCTCTCGGGGCTACACCTTC
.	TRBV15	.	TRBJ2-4	CATSRVGQNQYF	TGTGCCACCAGCAGAGTTGGGCAGAATCAGTACTTC
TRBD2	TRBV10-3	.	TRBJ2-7	CAISESGASGNCEQYF	TGTGCCATCAGTGAGTCAGGCGCTAGCGGGAACTGCGAGCAGTACTTC
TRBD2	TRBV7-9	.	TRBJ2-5	CASSFPNSGPSQTQYF	TGTGCCAGCAGCTTCCCCAATAGCGGGCCTTCCCAGACCCAGTACTTC
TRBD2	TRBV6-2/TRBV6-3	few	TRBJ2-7	CASSRPVGTSGSKEYF	TGTGCCAGCAGTAGGCCGGTGGGGACTAGCGGGAGTAAGGAGTACTTC
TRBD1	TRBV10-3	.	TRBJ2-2	CAIGTGGTGELFF	TGTGCCATCGGGACAGGGGGAACCGGGGAGCTGTTTTTT
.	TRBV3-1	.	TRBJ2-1	CASSHSASMQFF	TGTGCCAGCAGCCATTCAGCTAGCATGCAGTTCTTC
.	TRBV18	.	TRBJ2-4	CASSQSRGSREQYF	TGTGCCAGCTCACAATCCAGGGGTAGTCGGGAGCAGTACTTC
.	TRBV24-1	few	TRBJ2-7	CATSDSSSYEQYF	TGTGCCACCAGTGATTCCTCCTCCTACGAGCAGTACTTC
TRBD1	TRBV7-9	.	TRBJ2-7	CASSYGTGNEQYF	TGTGCCAGCAGCTACGGGACAGGGAACGAGCAGTACTTC
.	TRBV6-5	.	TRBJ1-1	CASRPQGLTEAFF	TGTGCCAGCAGACCCCAGGGGCTTACTGAAGCTTTCTTT
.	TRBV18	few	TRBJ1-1	CASSQAGLNTEAFF	TGTGCCAGCTCACAGGCAGGGCTGAACACTGAAGCTTTCTTT
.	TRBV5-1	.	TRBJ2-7	CASSLGTVAQGEQYF	TGCGCCAGCAGCTTGGGGACCGTAGCCCAGGGGGAGCAGTACTTC
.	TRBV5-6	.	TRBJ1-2	CASSPGLSSGYTF	TGTGCCAGCAGCCCGGGTCTCAGCTCGGGCTACACCTTC
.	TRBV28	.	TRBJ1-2	CASSLGAAYGYTF	TGTGCCAGCAGTTTGGGGGCGGCGTATGGCTACACCTTC
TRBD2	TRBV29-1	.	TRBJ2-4	CSVVRGGKNIQYF	TGCAGCGTTGTTCGGGGAGGGAAAAACATTCAGTACTTC
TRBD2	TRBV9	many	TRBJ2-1	CASSVSGRAGASEQFF	TGTGCCAGCAGCGTAAGCGGGAGAGCCGGAGCTAGCGAGCAGTTCTTC
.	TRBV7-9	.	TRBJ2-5	CASSLAVGIQETQYF	TGTGCCAGCAGCTTAGCGGTCGGCATCCAAGAGACCCAGTACTTC
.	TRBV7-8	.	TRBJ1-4	CASSSHSTNEKLFF	TGCGCCAGCAGCTCCCATTCAACTAATGAAAAACTGTTTTTT
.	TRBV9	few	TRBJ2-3	CEVDEGPEADTQYF	TGTGAGGTGGACGAGGGCCCCGAGGCAGATACGCAGTATTTT
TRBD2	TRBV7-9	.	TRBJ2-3	CASSYPAGPSRDTQYF	TGTGCCAGCAGCTACCCAGCGGGGCCCTCCCGAGATACGCAGTATTTT
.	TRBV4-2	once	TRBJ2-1	CASSQEGGGLLDNEQFF	TGTGCCAGCAGCCAAGAAGGAGGCGGGCTATTGGACAATGAGCAGTTCTTC
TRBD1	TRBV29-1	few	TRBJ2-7	CSGRTGGPGPQYF	TGCAGCGGGCGGACAGGGGGCCCCGGACCTCAGTACTTC
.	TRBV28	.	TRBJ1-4	CASTGRVEKLFF	TGTGCCAGCACCGGCAGGGTTGAAAAACTGTTTTTT
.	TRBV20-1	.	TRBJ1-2	CSARPPGGVDYGYTF	TGCAGTGCTAGACCCCCGGGGGGGGTGGACTATGGCTACACCTTC
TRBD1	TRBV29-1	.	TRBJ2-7	CSVLWTGRYEQYF	TGCAGCGTTCTATGGACAGGGAGGTACGAGCAGTACTTC
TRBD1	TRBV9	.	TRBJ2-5	CASSVVVGQGAVVGETQYF	TGTGCCAGCAGCGTAGTAGTAGGACAGGGGGCGGTAGTTGGAGAGACCCAGTACTTC
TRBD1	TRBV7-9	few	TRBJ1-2	CASSQGADGYTF	TGTGCCAGCAGCCAGGGGGCAGACGGTTACACCTTC
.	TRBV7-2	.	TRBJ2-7	CASSPSPSYEQYF	TGTGCCAGCAGCCCGAGCCCCTCCTACGAGCAGTACTTC
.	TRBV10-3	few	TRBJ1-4	CAIRGGPATNEKLFF	TGTGCCATCAGAGGGGGACCCGCGACTAATGAAAAACTGTTTTTT